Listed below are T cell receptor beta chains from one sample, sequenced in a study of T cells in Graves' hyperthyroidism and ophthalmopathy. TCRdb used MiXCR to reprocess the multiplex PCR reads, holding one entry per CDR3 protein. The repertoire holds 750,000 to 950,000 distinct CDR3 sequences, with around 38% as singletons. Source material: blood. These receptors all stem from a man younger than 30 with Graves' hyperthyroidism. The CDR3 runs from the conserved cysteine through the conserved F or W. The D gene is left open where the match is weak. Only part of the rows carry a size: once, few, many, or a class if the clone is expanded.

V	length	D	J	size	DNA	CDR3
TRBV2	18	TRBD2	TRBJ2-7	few	TGTGCCAGCAGTGAAAGGACTAGCGGGAGGGCCCAGGTCCACGAGCAGTACTTC	CASSERTSGRAQVHEQYF
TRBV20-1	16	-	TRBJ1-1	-	TGCAGTGCCGGGGGCTCGTGGGACAACCAGAACACTGAAGCTTTCTTT	CSAGGSWDNQNTEAFF
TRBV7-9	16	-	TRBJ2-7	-	TGTGCCAGCGCCACCCTCGGTGGAGGCCCAACCTACGAGCAGTACTTC	CASATLGGGPTYEQYF
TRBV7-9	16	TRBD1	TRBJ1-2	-	TGTGCCAGCAGCTTAGCATACGCAGGGGGCGACTATGGCTACACCTTC	CASSLAYAGGDYGYTF
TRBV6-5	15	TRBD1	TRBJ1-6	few	TGTGCCAGCAGTACCGGGACAGGGGCAGGGGCACCCCTCCACTTT	CASSTGTGAGAPLHF
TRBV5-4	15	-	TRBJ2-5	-	TGTGCCAGCAGCCGGGGGGGACAGCGACAAGAGACCCAGTACTTC	CASSRGGQRQETQYF
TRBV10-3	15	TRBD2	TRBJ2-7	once	TGTGCCAGCAGTGGCGGGGGGACTCGAGTTTACGAGCAGTACTTC	CASSGGGTRVYEQYF
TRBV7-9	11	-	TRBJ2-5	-	TGTGCTACGGAGGGTTGGGAGACCCAGTACTTC	CATEGWETQYF
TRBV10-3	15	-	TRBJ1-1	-	TGTGCCATCAGTGAGCATTCCAATTGGGACACTGAAGCTTTCTTT	CAISEHSNWDTEAFF
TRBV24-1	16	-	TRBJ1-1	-	TGTGCCAGCAGTAGAGCATTGTCAGGGGCGCGAACTGAAGCTTTCTTT	CASSRALSGARTEAFF
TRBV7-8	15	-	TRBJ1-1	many	TGTGCCAGCAGCTTAGTCGAGGGCATGAACACTGAAGCTTTCTTT	CASSLVEGMNTEAFF
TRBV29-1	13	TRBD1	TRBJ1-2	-	TGCAGCGACGGACAGGGGGCGATCTATGGCTACACCTTC	CSDGQGAIYGYTF
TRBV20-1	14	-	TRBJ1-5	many	TGCAGTGCTAGAGGTACACAGGGCAGGCAGCCCCAGCATTTT	CSARGTQGRQPQHF
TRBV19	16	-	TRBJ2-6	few	TGTGCCACTTCTACCCAGTTTTGGACTGGGGCCAACGTCCTGACTTTC	CATSTQFWTGANVLTF
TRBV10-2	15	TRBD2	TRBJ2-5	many	TGCGCCAGCACCCCTAGCGGGGGCACACAAGAGACCCAGTACTTC	CASTPSGGTQETQYF
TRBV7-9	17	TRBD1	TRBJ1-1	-	TGTGCCAGCAGCCCCGGGACAGGAAAGAGAATGAACACTGAAGCTTTCTTT	CASSPGTGKRMNTEAFF
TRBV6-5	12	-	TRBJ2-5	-	TGTGCCAGCAGTTCGACACTCGGGACCCAGTACTTC	CASSSTLGTQYF
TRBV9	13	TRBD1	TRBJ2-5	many	TGTGCCAGCAGGGAGCCAGGGGGAGAGACCCAGTACTTC	CASREPGGETQYF
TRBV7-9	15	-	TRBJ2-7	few	TGTGCCAGCAGCGGCGGAACCAACCTTTCCTACGAGCAGTACTTC	CASSGGTNLSYEQYF
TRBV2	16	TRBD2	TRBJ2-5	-	TGTGCCAGCAGTGCAACTAGCGGGAGTCCTCAAGAGACCCAGTACTTT	CASSATSGSPQETQYF
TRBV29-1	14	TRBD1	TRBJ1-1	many	TGCAGCGTTGGAGACAGGGGGCAGGGCACTGAAGCTTTCTTT	CSVGDRGQGTEAFF
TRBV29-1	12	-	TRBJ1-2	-	TGCAGCTTCGACAGAGCTAACTATGGCTACACCTTC	CSFDRANYGYTF
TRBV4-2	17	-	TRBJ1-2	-	TGTGCCAGCAGCCAAAGGGGCGGATCGGAACGACGATATGCCTACACCTTC	CASSQRGGSERRYAYTF
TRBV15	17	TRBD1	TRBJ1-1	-	TGTGCCACCAGCAGCTTGGAGCAGGGGGGCGCGGGCACTGAAGCTTTCTTT	CATSSLEQGGAGTEAFF
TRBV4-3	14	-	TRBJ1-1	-	TGCGCCAGCAGCCAAGCAGGTACTAACACTGAAGCTTTCTTT	CASSQAGTNTEAFF
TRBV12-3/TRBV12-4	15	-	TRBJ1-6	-	TGTGCCAGCAGTTCTTACGGAGGGCTGGATTCACCCCTCCACTTT	CASSSYGGLDSPLHF